The 26 T cell receptor beta chains below were found in one sample sequenced in a study of regulatory T cells in long-lasting Graves disease. Building of the TCR beta libraries involved iRepertoire HTBI primers and Arm-PCR of CDR3 regions. TCRdb ran MiXCR on the multiplex PCR reads and lists one entry per CDR3 protein. Here the sample spans more than 350,000 distinct CDR3 sequences, 21% being singletons. The time point denotes: persistent/refractory GD, antithyroid drugs over 5 years with positive TRAb. Extracted RNA from PBMCs served as the source of the TCR library. Here the sequenced sample was peripheral blood mononuclear cells (PBMCs), taken when the disease was refractory, from a patient treated with antithyroid drugs. These TCRs come from a female donor with Graves disease.

This clonotype was seen at least ten times. This chain connects TRBV10-3 to TRBJ2-7; maybe TRBD1 (6 bases). The V end lost 1 base, the J end lost 12 bases, and 19 bases lay between the germline ends. This CDR3 region has 14 residues. Germline loops: CDR1 ENHRY, CDR2 SYGVKD. The CDR3 here is CAISEWNRDRPPYF. CDR3 nucleotide sequence: TGTGCCATCAGTGAGTGGAACAGGGATCGTCCCCCGTACTTC.

This clonotype was detected ten times or more. The chain is built from TRBV30 and TRBJ2-5; tentatively, D is TRBD2 (5 bases). From germline, CDR1 is GTSNPN and CDR2 SVGIG (reference sequence). Trimming cost V 0 bases and J 2 bases, with 13 bases left between them. The CDR3 runs to 15 residues. CDR3 bases: TGTGCCTGGAGTGTAAGAGGGCGGAAACAAGAGACCCAGTACTTC. As protein: CAWSVRGRKQETQYF. Full variable domain (missing parts from reference TRBV30 and TRBJ2-5): SQTIHQWPATLVQPVGSPLSLECTVEGTSNPNLYWYRQAAGRGLQLLFYSVGIGQISSEVPQNLSASRPQDRQFILSSKKLLLSDSGFYLCAWSVRGRKQETQYFGPGTRLLVL.

This clonotype was recorded many times. The chain joins TRBV7-9 to TRBJ1-1; no clear D. From germline, CDR1 is SEHNR and CDR2 FQNEAQ (reference sequence). CDR3 length: 12 residues. V was clipped by 7 bases and J by 1 base, with 7 bases between them. CDR3 bases: TGTGCCAGCAAAGAGTCGAACACTGAAGCTTTCTTT. Protein: CASKESNTEAFF.

This clonotype was counted ten times or more. J is TRBJ1-6 and V is TRBV3-1; D call uncertain. With 4 bases removed from V and 7 bases from J, the gap between germline ends came to 8 bases. Germline CDR1 is LGHDT and CDR2 is YNNKEL (reference sequence). CDR3 length: 13 amino acids. CDR3: CASSRGNNSPLHF. The CDR3 nucleotides are TGTGCCAGCAGCCGGGGAAACAATTCACCCCTCCACTTT.

This clonotype has a count of ten or more. The chain couples TRBV20-1 to TRBJ2-5, with D unresolved. This CDR3 contains 14 residues. Germline CDR1 and CDR2: DFQATT and SNEGSKA (reference sequence). V shed 3 bases and J shed 2 bases, with 13 bases lying between them. The CDR3 spells CSASPSTVQETQYF. CDR3 in DNA: TGCAGTGCTAGTCCTTCGACTGTTCAAGAGACCCAGTACTTC.

This clonotype was detected many times. CDR3 sequence: CASSFGTTYEQYF. The CDR3 DNA is TGTGCCAGCAGTTTCGGGACTACATACGAGCAGTACTTC. This chain links TRBV27 with TRBJ2-7; 7 bases fit TRBD2. J lost 4 bases, V lost 3 bases, and 3 bases had no gene match. This CDR3 comprises 13 residues. CDR1 is MNHEY and CDR2 is SMNVEV in the germline V gene (reference sequence).

This clonotype was found many times. The chain links TRBV28 to TRBJ2-5; 10 nucleotides match TRBD1. From germline, CDR1 is MDHEN and CDR2 SYDVKM. The CDR3 is made up of 16 amino acids. The ends lost 5 bases at V and 5 bases at J; junction bases unmatched: 11. The CDR3 sequence: CASSLETGGVWETQYF. The CDR3 DNA follows: TGTGCCAGCAGTCTAGAGACAGGGGGCGTGTGGGAGACCCAGTACTTC.

This clonotype was counted many times. The rearrangement uses TRBV6-5 and TRBJ1-1; D remains ambiguous. The CDR3 covers 11 residues. Between the trimmed V and J ends, which lost 2 bases and 7 bases, there was a span of 5 bases. The germline V gene encodes CDR1 MNHEY and CDR2 SVGAGI. This chain's CDR3 is CASSYMDEAFF. Written as DNA, the CDR3 is TGTGCCAGCAGTTACATGGATGAAGCTTTCTTT.

This clonotype was seen many times. The V gene is TRBV5-1, the J gene TRBJ1-1; tentative D call: TRBD1 (6 bases). The length of the CDR3 is 14 residues. The germline V gene has CDR1 SGHRS and CDR2 YFSETQ. Trimming stripped 1 base from V and 1 base from J, with 8 bases between. Here the CDR3 reads CASSLPRGNTEAFF. As DNA, the CDR3 is TGCGCCAGCAGCTTGCCCAGGGGGAACACTGAAGCTTTCTTT. Full variable domain (remainder filled in from reference TRBV5-1 and TRBJ1-1): KAGVTQTPRYLIKTRGQQVTLSCSPISGHRSVSWYQQTPGQGLQFLFEYFSETQRNKGNFPGRFSGRQFSNSRSEMNVSTLELGDSALYLCASSLPRGNTEAFFGQGTRLTVV.

This clonotype was observed at least ten times. The rearrangement links TRBV20-1 to TRBJ2-7; no reliable D call. The CDR3 is 11 residues long. Germline lookup yields CDR1 DFQATT and CDR2 SNEGSKA (reference sequence). Between the trimmed V and J ends, which lost 6 bases and 5 bases, there was a span of 11 bases. The CDR3 loop is CSASPIHEQYF. CDR3 nucleotide sequence: TGCAGTGCGAGCCCGATACACGAGCAGTACTTC.

This clonotype was observed a few times. V is TRBV29-1 and J is TRBJ1-1; perhaps TRBD1 as D (5 bases). CDR3 length equals 13 residues. V lost 4 bases, J lost 10 bases, and 19 bases lay in between. Germline V gene data show CDR1 as SQVTM and CDR2 as ANQGSEA. The CDR3 coding sequence is TGCAGCGTTGTTTCTAGGGCCCTCACAGGAGCTTTCTTT. Translated, it gives CSVVSRALTGAFF.

V and J are TRBV20-1 and TRBJ1-1, with D tentatively TRBD1 (5 bases). V lost 0 bases and J 5 bases, leaving 16 bases between the germline ends. The CDR3 is 15 residues long. Germline CDR1 and CDR2: DFQATT and SNEGSKA (reference sequence). The CDR3 DNA reads TGCAGTGCTAGAGATCGTTTGAGGGGTCGAACTGAAGCTTTCTTT. Translating gives CSARDRLRGRTEAFF.

V and J are TRBV6-2 or TRBV6-3 and TRBJ1-6; no definite D call. This CDR3 has 16 amino acids. The V end lost 2 bases, the J end lost 14 bases, and 22 bases lay between the germline ends. Germline V gene lookup returns CDR1 MNHEY and CDR2 SVGEGT. The CDR3 sequence is CASSYMESGFSTSLHF. The CDR3, as DNA: TGTGCCAGCAGTTACATGGAGTCGGGATTTTCGACATCCCTCCACTTT.

The chain combines TRBV19 with TRBJ2-2; TRBD2 matches at 8 bases. The germline V gene has CDR1 LNHDA and CDR2 SQIVND (reference sequence). The CDR3 runs 15 residues. The J segment lost 5 bases and the V segment lost 8 bases, leaving 10 bases of the junction unmatched. The CDR3 DNA is TGTGCCAGTCTTCCTGGGACTAGTGGTACCGGGGAGCTGTTTTTT. It codes for CASLPGTSGTGELFF.

At least ten counts were recorded for this clonotype. This chain links TRBV7-9 with TRBJ2-5; tentatively, D is TRBD2 (5 bases). V lost 5 bases, J lost 5 bases, and 21 bases lay in between. Germline-derived CDR1 and CDR2 are SEHNR and FQNEAQ (reference sequence). CDR3 length equals 16 residues. The CDR3 protein is CASSGTGGDWEETQYF. As DNA, the CDR3 is TGTGCCAGCAGCGGCACCGGCGGCGATTGGGAGGAGACCCAGTACTTC. The full variable domain, completed using reference TRBV7-9 and TRBJ2-5, is DTGVSQNPRHKITKRGQNVTFRCDPISEHNRLYWYRQTLGQGPEFLTYFQNEAQLEKSRLLSDRFSAERPKGSFSTLEIQRTEQGDSAMYLCASSGTGGDWEETQYFGPGTRLLVL.

This clonotype was picked up many times. The chain is built from TRBV6-2 or TRBV6-3 and TRBJ2-7; D is possibly TRBD1 (6 bases). CDR1 is MNHEY, CDR2 SVGEGT, per germline. V lost 4 bases, J lost 2 bases, and 9 bases lay in between. The CDR3 covers 13 residues. The CDR3 spells CASSLRTAYEQYF. The CDR3 nucleotides are TGTGCCAGCAGTTTAAGGACAGCCTACGAGCAGTACTTC.

This rearrangement joins TRBV9 to TRBJ2-1; 7 bases are shared with TRBD1. The V gene end was trimmed by 4 bases and the J gene end by 0 bases; junction bases not matched to a gene: 4. The CDR3 runs 15 residues. The V gene's germline CDR1 is SGDLS and CDR2 YYNGEE. The DNA of the CDR3 is TGTGCCAGCAGCCCACAGGGGTCCTCCTACAATGAGCAGTTCTTC. It translates to CASSPQGSSYNEQFF.

This clonotype was seen once. This chain joins TRBV20-1 and TRBJ2-1, with 8 positions matching TRBD2. CDR3 size: 18 residues. V was pared by 1 base and J by 8 bases, with 19 bases of the junction left unmatched. Germline loops: CDR1 DFQATT, CDR2 SNEGSKA (reference sequence). CDR3: CSARVPSPILAGSDEQFF. The CDR3 bases are TGCAGTGCTAGAGTCCCAAGTCCAATTCTAGCGGGCTCGGATGAGCAGTTCTTC.

This clonotype was recorded many times. This rearrangement joins TRBV11-2 to TRBJ2-5, with 7 bases aligning to TRBD2. The CDR3 totals 15 residues. Per the germline V gene, CDR1 is SGHAT and CDR2 is FQNNGV. Unmatched junction bases numbered 7, after V lost 1 base and J lost 5 bases. The CDR3 sequence is CASSLGSWREETQYF. Here the CDR3 DNA reads TGTGCCAGCAGCTTAGGTTCCTGGCGGGAGGAGACCCAGTACTTC.

The sample holds many counts of this clonotype. The chain carries TRBV7-9 and TRBJ2-7; no definite D call. The length of the CDR3 is 11 residues. Germline lookup yields CDR1 SEHNR and CDR2 FQNEAQ (reference sequence). V lost 5 bases to trimming and J lost 3 bases, with 5 bases between them. This CDR3 is CASSLNYEQYF. In DNA form, the CDR3 reads TGTGCCAGCAGCCTAAACTACGAGCAGTACTTC.

This clonotype showed up many times. The J gene is TRBJ2-7, the V gene TRBV7-2; no firm D call. The CDR3 is 12 amino acids. The V end lost 1 base, the J end lost 4 bases, and 5 bases lay between the germline ends. The V gene's germline CDR1 is SGHTA and CDR2 FQGNSA. The CDR3 sequence: CASSLVGYEQYF. CDR3 nucleotide sequence: TGTGCCAGCAGCTTAGTCGGTTACGAGCAGTACTTC.

This clonotype was seen ten or more times. The chain combines TRBV5-1 with TRBJ2-7; D possibly matches TRBD1 or TRBD2 (5 bases each). Per the germline V gene, CDR1 is SGHRS and CDR2 is YFSETQ. The germline V and J ends were trimmed by 4 bases and 7 bases, with 15 bases remaining between them. CDR3 length equals 13 residues. CDR3 in amino acids: CASSRDGVGEQYF. Written as DNA, the CDR3 is TGCGCCAGCAGCAGGGACGGGGTGGGTGAGCAGTACTTC.

J is TRBJ2-7 and V is TRBV19; D may be TRBD1 (6 bases). The CDR3 runs to 13 residues. Trimming left V 8 bases short and J 6 bases short, with 17 bases between. Germline V CDR1 and CDR2: LNHDA, SQIVND (reference sequence). In nucleotides, the CDR3 is TGTGCCAGTCGTCCCACAGGGAAGGGCGAGCAGTACTTC. This translates into CASRPTGKGEQYF.

V usage is TRBV6-1 and J usage is TRBJ2-2; D ambiguous. From germline, CDR1 is MNHNS and CDR2 SASEGT. The CDR3 runs 13 residues. The V and J ends lost 11 bases and 0 bases respectively, with 10 bases between them. CDR3 coding DNA: TGTGCCGCTGGGCTACCGAACACCGGGGAGCTGTTTTTT. As protein: CAAGLPNTGELFF.

This clonotype was seen at least ten times. This chain links TRBV28 with TRBJ1-5; a possible D gene is TRBD1 (5 bases). The CDR3 totals 15 residues. Germline values: CDR1 MDHEN, CDR2 SYDVKM. V lost 7 bases to trimming and J lost 4 bases, with 17 bases between them. CDR3 protein: CASNFFRVVNQPQHF. The CDR3, as DNA: TGTGCCAGCAACTTCTTCAGGGTTGTAAATCAGCCCCAGCATTTT.

The chain uses TRBV7-6 and TRBJ2-7; D unclear. This CDR3 contains 15 residues. V was trimmed by 1 base and J by 4 bases, leaving 14 bases between them. Per the germline V gene, CDR1 is SGHVS and CDR2 is FNYEAQ. The CDR3 nucleotides are TGTGCCAGCAGCTTAGACCCGGGTGTGATTTACGAGCAGTACTTC. Translation gives CASSLDPGVIYEQYF. Filled out from reference TRBV7-6 and TRBJ2-7, the complete variable domain reads GAGVSQSPRYKVTKRGQDVALRCDPISGHVSLYWYRQALGQGPEFLTYFNYEAQQDKSGLPNDRFSAERPEGSISTLTIQRTEQRDSAMYRCASSLDPGVIYEQYFGPGTRLTVT.